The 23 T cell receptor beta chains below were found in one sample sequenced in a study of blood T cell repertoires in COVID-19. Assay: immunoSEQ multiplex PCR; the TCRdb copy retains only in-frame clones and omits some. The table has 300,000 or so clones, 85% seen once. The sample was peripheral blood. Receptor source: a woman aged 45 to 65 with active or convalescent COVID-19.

DNA for the CDR3: TGTGCTAGTGGTTCCTCCGTGGGGCGGAAAACCGGGGAGCTGTTTTTT. Translation: CASGSSVGRKTGELFF. This sequence joins TRBV12-5 and TRBJ2-2; a possible D gene is TRBD1 (5 bases). The germline CDR1 and CDR2 sequences are LGHNT and FRNRAP. This CDR3 spans 16 amino acids. V was trimmed by 4 bases and J by 5 bases, leaving 17 bases between them. Complete variable domain (other parts from reference TRBV12-5 and TRBJ2-2): DARVTQTPRHKVTEMGQEVTMRCQPILGHNTVFWYRQTMMQGLELLAYFRNRAPLDDSGMPKDRFSAEMPDATLATLKIQPSEPRDSAVYFCASGSSVGRKTGELFFGEGSRLTVL.

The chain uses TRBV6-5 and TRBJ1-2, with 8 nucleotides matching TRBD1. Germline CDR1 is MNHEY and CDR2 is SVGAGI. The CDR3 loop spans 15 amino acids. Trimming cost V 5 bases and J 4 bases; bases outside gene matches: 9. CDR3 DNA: TGTGCCAGCAGTACCCGACAGGGGTATATCTATGGCTACACCTTC. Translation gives CASSTRQGYIYGYTF.

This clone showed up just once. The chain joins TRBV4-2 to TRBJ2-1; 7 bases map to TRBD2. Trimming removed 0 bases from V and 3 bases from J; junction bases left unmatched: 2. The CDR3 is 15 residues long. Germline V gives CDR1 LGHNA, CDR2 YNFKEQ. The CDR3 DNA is TGTGCCAGCAGCCAAGATAGGACTAGCTACAATGAGCAGTTCTTC. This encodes CASSQDRTSYNEQFF.

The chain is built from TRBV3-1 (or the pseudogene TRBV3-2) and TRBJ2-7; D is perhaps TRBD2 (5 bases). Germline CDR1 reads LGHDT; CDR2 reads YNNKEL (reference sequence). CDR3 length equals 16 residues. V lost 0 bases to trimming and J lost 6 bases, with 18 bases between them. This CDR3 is CASSQDLAGLKGEQYF. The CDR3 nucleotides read TGTGCCAGCAGCCAAGATCTGGCAGGACTCAAAGGCGAGCAGTACTTC.

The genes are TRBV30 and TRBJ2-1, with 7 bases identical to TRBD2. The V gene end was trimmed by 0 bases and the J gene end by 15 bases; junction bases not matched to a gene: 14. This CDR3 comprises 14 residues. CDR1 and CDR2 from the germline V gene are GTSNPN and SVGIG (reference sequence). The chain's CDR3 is CAWSVLVAGKPTFF. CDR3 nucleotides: TGTGCCTGGAGTGTACTAGTAGCGGGTAAGCCCACGTTCTTC.

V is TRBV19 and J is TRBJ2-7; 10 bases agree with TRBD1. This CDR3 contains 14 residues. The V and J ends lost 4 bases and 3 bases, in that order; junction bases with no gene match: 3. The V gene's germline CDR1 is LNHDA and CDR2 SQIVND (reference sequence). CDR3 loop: CASSRTGGFYEQYF. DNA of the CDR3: TGTGCCAGTAGTAGGACAGGGGGGTTCTACGAGCAGTACTTC.

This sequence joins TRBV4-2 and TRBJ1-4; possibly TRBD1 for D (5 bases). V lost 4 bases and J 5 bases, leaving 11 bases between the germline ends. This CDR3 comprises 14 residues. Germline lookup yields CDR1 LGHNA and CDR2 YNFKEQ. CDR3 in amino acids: CASSPGGGNEKLFF. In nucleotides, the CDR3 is TGTGCCAGCAGCCCCGGGGGGGGGAATGAAAAACTGTTTTTT.

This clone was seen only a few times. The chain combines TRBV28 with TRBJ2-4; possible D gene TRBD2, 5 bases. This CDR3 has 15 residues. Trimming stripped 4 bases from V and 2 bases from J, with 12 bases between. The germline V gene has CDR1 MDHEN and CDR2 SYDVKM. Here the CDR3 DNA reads TGTGCCAGCAGTTATTTCTCGGGGTCCAAAAACATTCAGTACTTC. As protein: CASSYFSGSKNIQYF. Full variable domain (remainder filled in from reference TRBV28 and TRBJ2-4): DVKVTQSSRYLVKRTGEKVFLECVQDMDHENMFWYRQDPGLGLRLIYFSYDVKMKEKGDIPEGYSVSREKKERFSLILESASTNQTSMYLCASSYFSGSKNIQYFGAGTRLSVL.

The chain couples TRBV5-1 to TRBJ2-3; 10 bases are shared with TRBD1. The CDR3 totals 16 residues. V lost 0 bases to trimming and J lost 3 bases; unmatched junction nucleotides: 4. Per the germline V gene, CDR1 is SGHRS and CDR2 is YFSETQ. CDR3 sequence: CASSLARTGGTDTQYF. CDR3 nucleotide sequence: TGCGCCAGCAGCTTGGCCAGGACAGGGGGGACAGATACGCAGTATTTT.

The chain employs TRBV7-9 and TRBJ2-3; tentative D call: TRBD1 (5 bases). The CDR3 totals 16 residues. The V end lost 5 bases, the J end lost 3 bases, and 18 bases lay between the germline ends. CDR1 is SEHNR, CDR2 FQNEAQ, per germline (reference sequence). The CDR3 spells CASSQRGGVGTDTQYF. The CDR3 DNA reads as TGTGCCAGCAGCCAAAGGGGCGGCGTAGGGACAGATACGCAGTATTTT.

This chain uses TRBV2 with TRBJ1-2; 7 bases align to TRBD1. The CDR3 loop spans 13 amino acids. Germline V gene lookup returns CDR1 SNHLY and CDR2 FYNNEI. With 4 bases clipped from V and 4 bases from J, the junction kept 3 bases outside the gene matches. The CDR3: CASSGRGSYGYTF. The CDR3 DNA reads TGTGCCAGCAGTGGCAGGGGGTCCTATGGCTACACCTTC.

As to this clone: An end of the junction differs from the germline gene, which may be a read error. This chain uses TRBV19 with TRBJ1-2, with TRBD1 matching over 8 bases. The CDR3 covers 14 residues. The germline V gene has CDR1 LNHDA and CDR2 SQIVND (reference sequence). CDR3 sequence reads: CASSTGTGVGFLSF. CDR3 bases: TGTGCCAGTAGTACAGGGACAGGAGTGGGCTTTTTGTCTTTC.

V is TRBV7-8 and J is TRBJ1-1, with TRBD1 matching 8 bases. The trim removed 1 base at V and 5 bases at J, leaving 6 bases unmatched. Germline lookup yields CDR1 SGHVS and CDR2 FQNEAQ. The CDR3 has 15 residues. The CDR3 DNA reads TGTGCCAGCAGCTTAGACCCCAGGGGGCGTACTGAAGCTTTCTTT. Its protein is CASSLDPRGRTEAFF.

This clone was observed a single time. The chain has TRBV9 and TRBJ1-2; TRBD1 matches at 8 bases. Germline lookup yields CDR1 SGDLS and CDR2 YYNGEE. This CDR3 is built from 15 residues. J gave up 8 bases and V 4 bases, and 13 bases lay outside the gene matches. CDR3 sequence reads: CASSPAPSGGVGYTF. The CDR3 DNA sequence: TGTGCCAGCAGCCCCGCTCCCTCAGGGGGCGTAGGCTACACCTTC. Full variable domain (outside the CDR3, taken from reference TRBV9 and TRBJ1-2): DSGVTQTPKHLITATGQRVTLRCSPRSGDLSVYWYQQSLDQGLQFLIQYYNGEERAKGNILERFSAQQFPDLHSELNLSSLELGDSALYFCASSPAPSGGVGYTFGSGTRLTVV.

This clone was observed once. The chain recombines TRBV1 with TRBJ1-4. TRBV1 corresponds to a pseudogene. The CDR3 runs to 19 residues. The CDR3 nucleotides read TGCACCAGCAGCCAGATAGCCATCCTCGGCAGCCAAACTAATGAAAAACTGTTTTTT. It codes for CTSSQIAILGSQTNEKLFF.

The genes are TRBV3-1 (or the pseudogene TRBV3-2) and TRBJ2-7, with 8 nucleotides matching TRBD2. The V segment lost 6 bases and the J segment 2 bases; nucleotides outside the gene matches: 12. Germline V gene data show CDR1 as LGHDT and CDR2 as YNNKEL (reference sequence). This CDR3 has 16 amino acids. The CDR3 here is CASSLRRRGRTYEQYF. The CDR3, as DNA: TGTGCCAGCAGTCTCCGGCGCCGCGGGAGGACCTACGAGCAGTACTTC.

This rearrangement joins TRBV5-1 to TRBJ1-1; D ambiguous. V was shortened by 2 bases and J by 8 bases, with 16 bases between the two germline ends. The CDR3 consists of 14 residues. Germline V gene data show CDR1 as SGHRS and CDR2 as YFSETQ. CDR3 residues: CASSLLDPRGEAFF. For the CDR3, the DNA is TGCGCCAGCAGCTTATTGGACCCCCGGGGAGAAGCTTTCTTT.

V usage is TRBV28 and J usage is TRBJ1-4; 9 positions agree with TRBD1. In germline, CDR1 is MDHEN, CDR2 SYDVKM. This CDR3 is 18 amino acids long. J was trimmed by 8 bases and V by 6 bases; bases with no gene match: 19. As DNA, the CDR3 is TGTGCCAGCAGCTCGGGACAGGGTTTTCTAGGTTGGATAGAAAAACTGTTTTTT. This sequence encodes CASSSGQGFLGWIEKLFF.

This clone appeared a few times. CDR3 DNA: TGTGCCAGCAGTTCCCACATCCTCGCGGGCTATGGCTACACCTTC. Translation: CASSSHILAGYGYTF. The V and J genes are TRBV27 and TRBJ1-2, with D unclear. Trimming cost V 4 bases and J 4 bases, with 16 bases left between them. This CDR3 comprises 15 residues. The germline gives CDR1 MNHEY, CDR2 SMNVEV (reference sequence).

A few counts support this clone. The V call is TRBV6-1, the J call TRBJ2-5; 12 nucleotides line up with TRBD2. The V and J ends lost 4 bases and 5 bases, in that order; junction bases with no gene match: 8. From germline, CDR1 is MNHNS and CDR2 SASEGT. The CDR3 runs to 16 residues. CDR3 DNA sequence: TGTGCCAGCAGTGGACTAGCGGGAGCAACGGGGGAGACCCAGTACTTC. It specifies CASSGLAGATGETQYF.

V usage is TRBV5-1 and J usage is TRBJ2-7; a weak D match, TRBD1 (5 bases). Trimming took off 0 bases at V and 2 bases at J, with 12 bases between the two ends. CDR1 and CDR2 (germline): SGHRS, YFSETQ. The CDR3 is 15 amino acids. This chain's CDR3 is CASSLDAGSTYEQYF. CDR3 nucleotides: TGCGCCAGCAGCTTGGATGCAGGGTCTACCTACGAGCAGTACTTC.

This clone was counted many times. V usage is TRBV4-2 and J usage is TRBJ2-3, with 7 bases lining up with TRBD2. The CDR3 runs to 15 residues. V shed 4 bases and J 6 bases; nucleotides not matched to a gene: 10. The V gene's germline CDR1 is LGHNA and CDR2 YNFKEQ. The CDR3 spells CASSRGSGNADTQYF. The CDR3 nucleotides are TGTGCCAGCAGCCGAGGAAGCGGGAACGCGGATACGCAGTATTTT.

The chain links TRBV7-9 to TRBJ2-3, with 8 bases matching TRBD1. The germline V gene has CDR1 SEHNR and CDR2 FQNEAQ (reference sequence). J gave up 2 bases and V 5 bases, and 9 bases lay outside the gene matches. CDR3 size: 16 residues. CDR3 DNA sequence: TGTGCCAGCAGCCACCCGGGACAGGCGATCACAGATACGCAGTATTTT. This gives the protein CASSHPGQAITDTQYF.